This T cell receptor (beta chain) is drawn from a study of T cell responses to AZD1222 COVID-19 vaccine. This clone was seen ten or more times. Produced via immunoSEQ multiplex PCR; TCRdb's table is partial and in-frame only. The top ten hold about 8% of the sample, which has 150,000 to 200,000 clones, roughly 88% seen once. This receptor was identified in an adult in good health. This specimen consisted of peripheral blood, obtained on day 0 of AZD1222 vaccination.

CDR3 coding DNA: TGCGCCAGCAGCTTGGACAGGGATTTTAGTGGCTACACCTTC. This translates into CASSLDRDFSGYTF. The genes are TRBV5-1 and TRBJ1-2; TRBD1 might be the D (6 bases). V was shortened by 0 bases and J by 7 bases, with 13 bases between the two germline ends. Germline V gene lookup returns CDR1 SGHRS and CDR2 YFSETQ. This CDR3 is 14 amino acids long.